These 24 T cell receptor beta chains originate from one sample sequenced in a study of tumor-infiltrating lymphocytes in primary liver carcinoma. Germline DNA was also extracted, and blood RNA was taken from unsorted whole blood. Using a constant-region primer together with ProtoScript II reverse transcriptase, TCR beta cDNA was made from roughly 540 ng of total RNA. For TCR beta, libraries were produced by three nested multiplex PCR rounds using slightly modified ARM-PCR. For roughly 10 cycles apiece, the opening two PCR rounds ran with TRBV1-TRBV30 forward primers and a C-beta reverse primer. TCRdb re-derived calls from the multiplex PCR reads in MiXCR, one entry per CDR3 protein. The profile shows hundreds of thousands of distinct CDR3 sequences, nearly 60% of them singletons. The sequenced sample consisted of peripheral blood. The receptors shown here come from a woman in her thirties with primary liver carcinoma and hepatitis B virus infection.

This clonotype occurred many times. The chain couples TRBV29-1 to TRBJ2-3; TRBD1 matches at 7 bases. Germline V gene lookup returns CDR1 SQVTM and CDR2 ANQGSEA. V gave up 8 bases and J gave up 8 bases; unmatched junction bases: 7. This CDR3 has 11 residues. The CDR3 region has the DNA TGCAGCTCTAGAACAGGGGCTACGCAGTATTTT. It is translated as CSSRTGATQYF.

This clonotype has just a few counts. The chain joins TRBV4-1 to TRBJ2-2, with D hard to call. The CDR3 has 13 residues. V lost 1 base and J lost 3, with 3 bases in between. Germline V lookup: CDR1 MGHRA, CDR2 YSYEKL. In DNA form, the CDR3 reads TGCGCCAGCAGCCAAGCTGACACCGGGGAGCTGTTTTTT. It encodes CASSQADTGELFF.

This clonotype was seen repeatedly, ten times or more. The rearrangement uses TRBV29-1 and TRBJ2-1; D may be TRBD1 (5 bases). V was pared by 4 bases and J by 8 bases, with 12 bases between. There are 12 residues in the CDR3. Germline CDR1 reads SQVTM; CDR2 reads ANQGSEA. CDR3 residues: CSVVSQGDEQFF. DNA of the CDR3: TGCAGCGTTGTATCTCAGGGCGATGAGCAGTTCTTC.

This clonotype was seen repeatedly, ten times or more. The rearrangement uses TRBV11-3 and TRBJ2-5, with unresolved D. V was trimmed by 1 base and J by 2 bases, leaving 5 bases between them. CDR1 and CDR2 (germline): SGHNT, YENEEA. The CDR3 is 13 residues long. The chain's CDR3 is CASSLGAQETQYF. The CDR3 DNA follows: TGTGCCAGCAGCTTAGGGGCTCAAGAGACCCAGTACTTC. Combining the CDR3 with reference TRBV11-3 and TRBJ2-5 gives the whole variable domain EAGVVQSPRYKIIEKKQPVAFWCNPISGHNTLYWYLQNLGQGPELLIRYENEEAVDDSQLPKDRFSAERLKGVDSTLKIQPAELGDSAVYLCASSLGAQETQYFGPGTRLLVL.

This clonotype showed up many times. The chain recombines TRBV29-1 with TRBJ2-3; D is perhaps TRBD2 (6 bases). The CDR3 totals 14 residues. Per the germline V gene, CDR1 is SQVTM and CDR2 is ANQGSEA. Trimming left V 7 bases short and J 5 bases short, with 19 bases between. The CDR3 DNA sequence: TGCAGCGCCTTAGCGGCCCGGCAGGGAGATACGCAGTATTTT. It yields the protein CSALAARQGDTQYF.

This clonotype was observed a few times. This chain links TRBV10-2 with TRBJ2-7; D gene ambiguous. This CDR3 has 12 amino acids. Germline V CDR1 and CDR2: WSHSY, SAAADI. V dropped 5 bases and J dropped 4 bases, with 9 bases sitting between them. CDR3 sequence: CASSLSLYEQYF. In nucleotides, the CDR3 is TGCGCCAGCAGTCTCAGTTTATACGAGCAGTACTTC.

This clonotype occurred a few times. The rearrangement links TRBV6-6 to TRBJ2-3, with 11 bases lining up with TRBD1. V was clipped by 6 bases and J by 4 bases; unmatched bases: 6. CDR3 length: 15 amino acids. CDR1 is MNHNY and CDR2 is SVGAGI in the germline V gene (reference sequence). The CDR3 DNA is TGTGCCAGCAGCCCACCGGGACAGGGGGCAGATACGCAGTATTTT. Its translation: CASSPPGQGADTQYF.

In this sample, this clonotype turned up a few times. The chain has TRBV30 and TRBJ2-1, with D perhaps being TRBD1 or TRBD2 (5 bases each). The CDR3 loop spans 14 amino acids. The V and J ends lost 0 bases and 2 bases respectively, with 8 bases between them. Germline V CDR1 and CDR2: GTSNPN, SVGIG (reference sequence). CDR3 DNA sequence: TGTGCCTGGAGTGTACTGGGGGCCTACAATGAGCAGTTCTTC. Translation gives CAWSVLGAYNEQFF.

This clonotype came up a few times. The gene calls are TRBV12-3 or TRBV12-4 and TRBJ2-1; 7 bases fit TRBD2. The CDR3 extends over 18 amino acids. Unmatched junction bases numbered 11, after V lost 3 bases and J lost 0 bases. As DNA, the CDR3 is TGTGCCAGCAGTTTCGGGACTAACTTATGGAGCTCCTACAATGAGCAGTTCTTC. Translated: CASSFGTNLWSSYNEQFF.

Note on this clonotype: One junction end does not reproduce the germline sequence, and a read error may be involved. The rearrangement uses TRBV11-2 and TRBJ2-1, with TRBD2 as a possible D gene (5 bases). This CDR3 is 14 amino acids long. Germline V gene lookup returns CDR1 SGHAT and CDR2 FQNNGV. In nucleotides, the CDR3 is TGTGCGAGCAGCTTAGGGAGTTGCGGGAATGAGCAGTTCTTC. Translating gives CASSLGSCGNEQFF.

This chain uses TRBV21-1 with TRBJ2-7. TRBV21-1 has pseudogene status. The CDR3 extends over 12 amino acids. CDR3 in amino acids: CESSKGSYEQYF. As DNA, the CDR3 is TGTGAAAGCAGCAAAGGGTCCTACGAGCAGTACTTC.

This clonotype was picked up one time. At one of its ends the junction is not consistent with the germline gene, which may arise from a read error. This chain uses TRBV11-2 with TRBJ2-3; the match to TRBD2 covers 11 bases. This CDR3 region has 18 residues. CDR1 is SGHAT and CDR2 is FQNNGV in the germline V gene. DNA of the CDR3: TGTGCCAGCAGCCCCTCGAGTGGTAGCGGGAGGGTAGGGGATACGCAGTATTTC. It translates to CASSPSSGSGRVGDTQYF.

A word on this clonotype: The conserved closing phenylalanine or tryptophan is absent in this CDR3, likely reflecting a read error. V gene TRBV4-3 combines with J gene TRBJ2-1; no firm D call. The CDR3 consists of 16 residues. Trimming stripped 2 bases from V and 1 base from J, with 12 bases between. Germline V gene sequence: CDR1 LGHNA, CDR2 YSLEER. The CDR3 DNA follows: TGCGCCAGCAGCCAATTCCGAGGCTGGTCCTACAATGAGCAGTTCTCC. This gives the protein CASSQFRGWSYNEQFS.

The table lists this clonotype with a few counts. The J gene is TRBJ2-7, the V gene TRBV6-1, with a possible D match to TRBD2 (5 bases). Germline V gene data show CDR1 as MNHNS and CDR2 as SASEGT. The CDR3 consists of 14 residues. V was clipped by 10 bases and J by 5 bases, with 21 bases between them. The CDR3: CATWNLAGSDEQYF. Here the CDR3 DNA reads TGTGCCACTTGGAATCTAGCAGGATCGGACGAGCAGTACTTC.

The V call is TRBV11-1, the J call TRBJ2-7; 7 bases match TRBD2. Per germline, CDR1 SGHAT and CDR2 FQDESV (reference sequence). The V and J ends lost 9 bases and 6 bases, in that order; junction bases with no gene match: 14. The CDR3 runs 14 residues. CDR3 nucleotides: TGTGCCAGTATCTTAAGCGGGAACCGACGCGAGCAGTACTTC. It specifies CASILSGNRREQYF.

This clonotype was seen once. Being one base from a much bigger clone, this may be a read error. The chain uses TRBV12-3 or TRBV12-4 and TRBJ1-5; TRBD1 might be the D (5 bases). CDR3 length: 15 amino acids. The CDR3 coding sequence is TGTGCCAGCAGTCCGCAGGGTGGTAACAATCAGCCCCAGCGTTTT. Residues: CASSPQGGNNQPQRF.

The chain employs TRBV24-1 and TRBJ2-5; D is possibly TRBD2 (6 bases). V lost 2 bases and J 5 bases, leaving 14 bases between the germline ends. This CDR3 spans 15 amino acids. Germline V gives CDR1 KGHDR, CDR2 SFDVKD. CDR3 DNA: TGTGCCACCAGTGATTCTGGACCCCGGGGGGAGACCCAGTACTTC. This sequence encodes CATSDSGPRGETQYF.

In regard to this clonotype: One base away lies a much larger clone, so this may be a sequencing read error. The missing conserved phenylalanine or tryptophan at the end of this CDR3 makes a read error likely. The V and J genes are TRBV4-2 and TRBJ2-3; tentatively, D is TRBD1 (5 bases). Trimming shortened V by 4 bases and J by 5 bases, and 16 bases separated the two germline ends. The CDR3 runs to 15 residues. Germline V gene sequence: CDR1 LGHNA, CDR2 YNFKEQ. The CDR3: CASSRGIRGGDTQYL. CDR3 nucleotide sequence: TGTGCCAGCAGCCGAGGAATAAGGGGTGGAGATACGCAGTATCTT.

On this clonotype itself: It may be a read error: a sequence one base away is much more abundant. V gene TRBV12-3 or TRBV12-4 combines with J gene TRBJ1-3, with D unclear. The CDR3 has 11 amino acids. The CDR3 region is CANSFHNTIYF. The CDR3 DNA is TGTGCCAACAGTTTCCATAACACCATATATTTT.

The chain has TRBV29-1 and TRBJ2-3; 8 bases match TRBD2. J was trimmed by 1 base and V by 7 bases; bases with no gene match: 13. In germline, CDR1 is SQVTM, CDR2 ANQGSEA. The CDR3 covers 16 residues. The chain's CDR3 is CSGLLAVGGGTDTQYF. CDR3 DNA: TGCAGCGGCCTACTAGCGGTCGGGGGGGGCACAGATACGCAGTATTTT.

This clonotype is a singleton in its sample. This may come from a read error, since a much larger clone is one base off. The V and J genes are TRBV6-2 or TRBV6-3 and TRBJ2-3; no firm D call. V lost 2 bases and J lost 3, with 9 bases in between. The CDR3 loop spans 14 amino acids. Looked up from germline, CDR1 is MNHEY and CDR2 is SVGEGT. The CDR3 DNA is TGTGCCAGCAGTTACACCACCAAGACAGATACGCAGTATTTT. It codes for CASSYTTKTDTQYF.

In the case of this clonotype: Sequence at one end of the junction differs from germline and may be a read error. The chain uses TRBV10-3 and TRBJ1-2, with D perhaps matching TRBD1 (6 bases). Per germline, CDR1 ENHRY and CDR2 SYGVKD. The CDR3 covers 14 residues. CDR3 sequence reads: CAISPSGGGYGCTF. In DNA form, the CDR3 reads TGTGCCATCAGCCCGTCGGGGGGCGGCTATGGCTGCACCTTC.

Points on this clonotype: A clone one base away is much larger, so this may be a read error. The genes are TRBV4-3 and TRBJ2-3; 9 bases are a match to TRBD2. From germline, CDR1 is LGHNA and CDR2 YSLEER. V was pared by 2 bases and J by 8 bases, with 11 bases of the junction left unmatched. The CDR3 sequence is 16 residues long. The CDR3 loop is CASSQYSGSLSGTQYF. Here the CDR3 DNA reads TGCGCCAGCAGCCAATATAGCGGGAGTTTGTCGGGTACGCAGTATTTT.

V is TRBV10-3 and J is TRBJ1-3, with unresolved D. The V gene lost 2 bases and the J gene lost 0 bases, with 8 bases spanning the gap. The CDR3 length is 15 residues. Germline V CDR1 and CDR2: ENHRY, SYGVKD. CDR3 amino acids: CAISETLVSGNTIYF. In DNA form, the CDR3 reads TGTGCCATCAGTGAGACCCTGGTCTCTGGAAACACCATATATTTT.